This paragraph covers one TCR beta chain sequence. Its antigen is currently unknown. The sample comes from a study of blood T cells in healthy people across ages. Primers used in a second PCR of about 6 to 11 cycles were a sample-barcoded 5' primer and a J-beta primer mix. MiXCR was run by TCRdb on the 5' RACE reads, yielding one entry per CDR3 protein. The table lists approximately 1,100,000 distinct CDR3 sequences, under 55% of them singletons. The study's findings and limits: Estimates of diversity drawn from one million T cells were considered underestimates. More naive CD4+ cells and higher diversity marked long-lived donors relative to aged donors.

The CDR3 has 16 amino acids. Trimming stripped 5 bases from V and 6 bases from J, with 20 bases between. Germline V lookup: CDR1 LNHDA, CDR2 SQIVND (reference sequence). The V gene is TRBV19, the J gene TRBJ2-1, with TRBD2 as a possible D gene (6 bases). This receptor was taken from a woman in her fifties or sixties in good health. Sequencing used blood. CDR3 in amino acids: CASSFVGRTGLNEQFF. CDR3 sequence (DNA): TGTGCCAGTAGTTTCGTCGGGAGAACGGGACTCAATGAGCAGTTCTTC.